The clone carrying this T cell receptor (beta chain) has only a few counts. Library preparation (for TCRbeta) was performed with unique molecular identifiers. Using its own MiXCR run on the PCR reads, TCRdb lists one record per CDR3 protein. The profile shows 700,000 to 950,000 distinct CDR3 sequences, about 15% of them singletons. This specimen comes from a study of T-cell reconstitution after alpha-beta-depleted transplantation in children. Germline V gene sequence: CDR1 SGHRS, CDR2 YFSETQ. With 6 bases removed from V and 3 bases from J, the gap between germline ends came to 16 bases. The length of the CDR3 is 14 residues.

The sample in question was PBMCs, mostly from graft donor cells, obtained 360 days after TCRalphabeta/CD19-depleted stem cell transplant. The clonotype originates from a male patient younger than 18 who had a stem cell transplant for acute lymphoblastic leukemia, so the T cells may come from the graft donor. V and J are TRBV5-1 and TRBJ2-7; D may be TRBD1 (7 bases). CDR3 bases: TGCGCCAGCAAGAGACAGGGAGGTATCTACGAGCAGTACTTC. This sequence encodes CASKRQGGIYEQYF. The variable domain in full, completed from reference TRBV5-1 and TRBJ2-7, reads KAGVTQTPRYLIKTRGQQVTLSCSPISGHRSVSWYQQTPGQGLQFLFEYFSETQRNKGNFPGRFSGRQFSNSRSEMNVSTLELGDSALYLCASKRQGGIYEQYFGPGTRLTVT.